A selection of T cell receptor beta chains follows, all from one sample in a study of cytomegalovirus exposure and HLA in healthy donors. The assay was immunoSEQ multiplex PCR, and TCRdb's table has in-frame clones only and misses some. Altogether roughly 140,000 clones are present, roughly 80% being singletons, with the ten largest covering roughly 4.3%. The sequenced sample was PBMCs. The receptors were sampled from a woman aged 40 to 50 in good health and CMV-seropositive. Both conserved end residues are part of each CDR3. Each record gives: V gene, J gene, D gene, clone size, CDR3 protein, CDR3 DNA. The D gene is left open where the match is weak. Clone size is not always given. Where it is, it says once, few, many or a class for expanded clones.

V gene: TRBV5-1
J gene: TRBJ2-7
D gene: NA
clone size: NA
CDR3 protein: CASSLAVVSSSYEQYF
CDR3 DNA: TGCGCCAGCAGCTTGGCCGTAGTCTCATCCTCCTACGAGCAGTACTTC

V gene: TRBV11-2
J gene: TRBJ1-6
D gene: NA
clone size: NA
CDR3 protein: CASRDSSPLHF
CDR3 DNA: TGTGCCAGCAGGGACAGCTCACCCCTCCACTTT

V gene: TRBV4-1
J gene: TRBJ2-2
D gene: NA
clone size: NA
CDR3 protein: CASSHPGLNTGELFF
CDR3 DNA: TGCGCCAGCAGCCACCCGGGACTGAACACCGGGGAGCTGTTTTTT

V gene: TRBV28
J gene: TRBJ2-7
D gene: TRBD2
clone size: NA
CDR3 protein: CASNTSGGSRNSYEQYF
CDR3 DNA: TGTGCCAGCAATACTAGCGGGGGGTCCCGGAACTCCTACGAGCAGTACTTC

V gene: TRBV2
J gene: TRBJ2-2
D gene: NA
clone size: NA
CDR3 protein: CASSRTWGDTGELFF
CDR3 DNA: TGTGCCAGCAGTAGGACTTGGGGGGACACCGGGGAGCTGTTTTTT

V gene: TRBV9
J gene: TRBJ2-3
D gene: NA
clone size: NA
CDR3 protein: CASLKGDGDTDTQYF
CDR3 DNA: TGTGCCAGCCTCAAGGGGGACGGAGACACAGATACGCAGTATTTT

V gene: TRBV27
J gene: TRBJ1-1
D gene: NA
clone size: NA
CDR3 protein: CASSLQVPSPQAMNTEAFF
CDR3 DNA: TGTGCCAGCAGTTTACAGGTCCCCTCCCCCCAGGCCATGAACACTGAAGCTTTCTTT

V gene: TRBV27
J gene: TRBJ1-6
D gene: NA
clone size: NA
CDR3 protein: CASSSPGAPLHF
CDR3 DNA: TGTGCCAGCAGTAGCCCCGGTGCACCCCTCCACTTT

V gene: TRBV28
J gene: TRBJ1-3
D gene: NA
clone size: NA
CDR3 protein: CAVRGGGLGNTIYF
CDR3 DNA: TGTGCCGTTAGGGGAGGCGGGCTCGGAAACACCATATATTTT

V gene: TRBV15
J gene: TRBJ2-7
D gene: NA
clone size: NA
CDR3 protein: CATSRARTPGKQYF
CDR3 DNA: TGTGCCACCAGCAGAGCCCGGACCCCGGGAAAGCAGTACTTC

V gene: TRBV18
J gene: TRBJ2-7
D gene: NA
clone size: once
CDR3 protein: CASSLLGAPDNEQYF
CDR3 DNA: TGTGCCAGCTCACTGTTGGGGGCGCCGGATAACGAGCAGTACTTC

V gene: TRBV28
J gene: TRBJ1-5
D gene: TRBD1
clone size: NA
CDR3 protein: CASTGAYSNQPQHF
CDR3 DNA: TGTGCCAGTACAGGGGCCTATAGCAATCAGCCCCAGCATTTT

V gene: TRBV7-2
J gene: TRBJ2-1
D gene: NA
clone size: NA
CDR3 protein: CASSLEGRGGSYNEQFF
CDR3 DNA: TGTGCCAGCAGCTTAGAAGGACGGGGTGGGTCCTACAATGAGCAGTTCTTC

V gene: TRBV19
J gene: TRBJ2-3
D gene: NA
clone size: NA
CDR3 protein: CASSINKPDTQYF
CDR3 DNA: TGTGCCAGTAGTATAAATAAGCCCGATACGCAGTATTTT

V gene: TRBV5-5
J gene: TRBJ1-1
D gene: NA
clone size: NA
CDR3 protein: CASSLEVGLGTEAFF
CDR3 DNA: TGTGCCAGCAGCTTGGAGGTGGGACTCGGGACTGAAGCTTTCTTT

V gene: TRBV5-4
J gene: TRBJ2-1
D gene: NA
clone size: NA
CDR3 protein: CASSNSPYRGATNEQFF
CDR3 DNA: TGTGCCAGCAGCAACTCTCCCTACCGGGGGGCCACCAATGAGCAGTTCTTC

V gene: TRBV28
J gene: TRBJ1-4
D gene: NA
clone size: NA
CDR3 protein: CASSSPQAQNEKLFF
CDR3 DNA: TGTGCCAGCAGTTCCCCACAGGCGCAGAATGAAAAACTGTTTTTT

V gene: TRBV11-2
J gene: TRBJ2-3
D gene: TRBD1
clone size: NA
CDR3 protein: CASMGIDRDGTDTQYF
CDR3 DNA: TGTGCCAGCATGGGGATTGACAGGGATGGAACAGATACGCAGTATTTT

V gene: TRBV19
J gene: TRBJ1-3
D gene: NA
clone size: once
CDR3 protein: CASSIRAGNTIYF
CDR3 DNA: TGTGCCAGTAGTATCCGAGCTGGAAACACCATATATTTT

V gene: TRBV7-2
J gene: TRBJ2-1
D gene: NA
clone size: NA
CDR3 protein: CASSRGSKNEQFF
CDR3 DNA: TGTGCCAGCAGCCGGGGGTCAAAAAATGAGCAGTTCTTC

V gene: TRBV5-6
J gene: TRBJ2-5
D gene: NA
clone size: once
CDR3 protein: CASSSGDSQETQYF
CDR3 DNA: TGTGCCAGCAGCTCCGGAGATTCTCAAGAGACCCAGTACTTC

V gene: TRBV11-3
J gene: TRBJ2-2
D gene: NA
clone size: NA
CDR3 protein: CASSLDETRRLFF
CDR3 DNA: TGTGCCAGCAGCTTAGATGAAACCAGGCGGCTGTTTTTT

V gene: TRBV9
J gene: TRBJ2-1
D gene: NA
clone size: NA
CDR3 protein: CASSVAQGRPYNEQFF
CDR3 DNA: TGTGCCAGCAGCGTAGCTCAGGGGCGTCCCTACAATGAGCAGTTCTTC

V gene: TRBV5-1
J gene: TRBJ2-2
D gene: NA
clone size: NA
CDR3 protein: CASSLVPSNTGELFF
CDR3 DNA: TGCGCCAGCAGCTTGGTTCCCTCGAACACCGGGGAGCTGTTTTTT

V gene: TRBV6-5
J gene: TRBJ2-2
D gene: NA
clone size: NA
CDR3 protein: CASSCSRVGELFF
CDR3 DNA: TGTGCCAGCAGTTGCTCGAGGGTCGGGGAGCTGTTTTTT

V gene: TRBV7-9
J gene: TRBJ2-7
D gene: TRBD1
clone size: NA
CDR3 protein: CASSLGQLYEQYF
CDR3 DNA: TGTGCCAGCAGCCTGGGACAGCTCTACGAGCAGTACTTC

V gene: TRBV11-2
J gene: TRBJ1-6
D gene: NA
clone size: once
CDR3 protein: CASRIRGGLGNSPLHF
CDR3 DNA: TGTGCCAGCAGGATCCGCGGGGGCTTGGGGAATTCACCCCTCCACTTT

V gene: TRBV7-9
J gene: TRBJ2-2
D gene: TRBD1
clone size: NA
CDR3 protein: CASSARDSNTGELFF
CDR3 DNA: TGTGCCAGCAGCGCCCGGGACAGCAACACCGGGGAGCTGTTTTTT

V gene: TRBV30
J gene: TRBJ2-2
D gene: NA
clone size: NA
CDR3 protein: CAWSEVSGGGELFF
CDR3 DNA: TGTGCCTGGAGTGAGGTTAGCGGCGGAGGGGAGCTGTTTTTT

V gene: TRBV27
J gene: TRBJ2-6
D gene: NA
clone size: NA
CDR3 protein: CASSFFRPLVKLSGANVLTF
CDR3 DNA: TGTGCCAGCAGTTTTTTCAGGCCACTAGTAAAACTCTCTGGGGCCAACGTCCTGACTTTC

V gene: TRBV13
J gene: TRBJ2-1
D gene: NA
clone size: NA
CDR3 protein: CASSYQGINEQFF
CDR3 DNA: TGTGCCAGCAGCTATCAGGGTATCAATGAGCAGTTCTTC

V gene: TRBV5-1
J gene: TRBJ2-3
D gene: TRBD2
clone size: NA
CDR3 protein: CASSLGPERGSTDTQYF
CDR3 DNA: TGCGCCAGCAGCTTGGGCCCAGAGCGGGGGAGCACAGATACGCAGTATTTT

V gene: TRBV19
J gene: TRBJ1-1
D gene: TRBD1
clone size: few
CDR3 protein: CASSARQGMNTEAFF
CDR3 DNA: TGTGCCAGTAGTGCCCGACAGGGAATGAACACTGAAGCTTTCTTT

V gene: TRBV13
J gene: TRBJ2-6
D gene: TRBD2
clone size: once
CDR3 protein: CASSLWRGTGANVLTF
CDR3 DNA: TGTGCCAGCAGCTTATGGCGGGGGACCGGGGCCAACGTCCTGACTTTC

V gene: TRBV5-5
J gene: TRBJ2-7
D gene: TRBD2
clone size: NA
CDR3 protein: CASSLASGKGLSYEQYF
CDR3 DNA: TGTGCCAGCAGCTTGGCCAGCGGGAAGGGATTATCCTACGAGCAGTACTTC

V gene: TRBV6-5
J gene: TRBJ2-3
D gene: TRBD1
clone size: NA
CDR3 protein: CASSYGTASTDTQYF
CDR3 DNA: TGTGCCAGCAGTTACGGGACAGCAAGCACAGATACGCAGTATTTT

V gene: TRBV11-1
J gene: TRBJ1-6
D gene: TRBD1
clone size: NA
CDR3 protein: CASSRDSPPLHF
CDR3 DNA: TGTGCCAGCAGCCGGGACAGTCCACCCCTCCACTTT

V gene: TRBV5-1
J gene: TRBJ2-1
D gene: TRBD1
clone size: NA
CDR3 protein: CASSLEGQTYNEQFF
CDR3 DNA: TGCGCCAGCAGCTTGGAGGGACAGACCTACAATGAGCAGTTCTTC

V gene: TRBV9
J gene: TRBJ2-3
D gene: TRBD2
clone size: NA
CDR3 protein: CASSVGGRGGLADTQYF
CDR3 DNA: TGTGCCAGCAGCGTAGGGGGTCGGGGGGGCCTTGCAGATACGCAGTATTTT

V gene: TRBV18
J gene: TRBJ2-1
D gene: TRBD2
clone size: NA
CDR3 protein: CASSSTALAGAGNEQFF
CDR3 DNA: TGTGCCAGCTCATCCACAGCTCTAGCGGGAGCTGGGAATGAGCAGTTCTTC

V gene: TRBV6-6
J gene: TRBJ2-5
D gene: NA
clone size: NA
CDR3 protein: CASSYSRVQETQYF
CDR3 DNA: TGTGCCAGCAGTTACTCGAGAGTCCAAGAGACCCAGTACTTC

V gene: TRBV20-1
J gene: TRBJ2-1
D gene: NA
clone size: NA
CDR3 protein: CSAPPRSEQFF
CDR3 DNA: TGCAGTGCTCCCCCCCGCAGTGAGCAGTTCTTC

V gene: TRBV5-6
J gene: TRBJ2-5
D gene: TRBD1
clone size: NA
CDR3 protein: CASSLTGQGILETQYF
CDR3 DNA: TGTGCCAGCAGCCTGACTGGACAGGGGATTTTGGAGACCCAGTACTTC

V gene: TRBV5-8
J gene: TRBJ2-7
D gene: TRBD2
clone size: NA
CDR3 protein: CASSPGLAGYFNEQYF
CDR3 DNA: TGTGCCAGCAGCCCCGGACTAGCGGGATACTTCAACGAGCAGTACTTC

V gene: TRBV5-1
J gene: TRBJ2-2
D gene: NA
clone size: NA
CDR3 protein: CASSSPSGGELFF
CDR3 DNA: TGCGCCAGCAGCTCGCCATCCGGCGGGGAGCTGTTTTTT

V gene: TRBV7-3
J gene: TRBJ2-7
D gene: TRBD2
clone size: NA
CDR3 protein: CASSLELAASYEQYF
CDR3 DNA: TGTGCCAGCAGCTTGGAACTAGCGGCTTCCTACGAGCAGTACTTC

V gene: TRBV7-8
J gene: TRBJ1-1
D gene: NA
clone size: NA
CDR3 protein: CASSLRRMANTEAFF
CDR3 DNA: TGTGCCAGCAGCCTCCGCAGGATGGCGAACACTGAAGCTTTCTTT

V gene: TRBV20-1
J gene: TRBJ1-2
D gene: NA
clone size: NA
CDR3 protein: CSAPTGYGYTF
CDR3 DNA: TGCAGTGCTCCTACAGGGTATGGCTACACCTTC

V gene: TRBV7-2
J gene: TRBJ1-1
D gene: NA
clone size: NA
CDR3 protein: CASSLYRGASEAFF
CDR3 DNA: TGTGCCAGCAGCTTATATCGGGGGGCGTCTGAAGCTTTCTTT

V gene: TRBV2
J gene: TRBJ2-3
D gene: TRBD1
clone size: NA
CDR3 protein: CASSEPAGGGTDTQYF
CDR3 DNA: TGTGCCAGCAGTGAACCGGCAGGGGGCGGGACAGATACGCAGTATTTT

V gene: TRBV6-1
J gene: TRBJ2-3
D gene: NA
clone size: NA
CDR3 protein: CASSASDFYTDTQYF
CDR3 DNA: TGTGCCAGCAGTGCATCGGACTTTTACACAGATACGCAGTATTTT

V gene: TRBV5-4
J gene: TRBJ2-3
D gene: NA
clone size: NA
CDR3 protein: CASSTSIGTDTQYF
CDR3 DNA: TGTGCCAGCAGTACTTCTATAGGCACAGATACGCAGTATTTT

V gene: TRBV4-2
J gene: TRBJ1-5
D gene: NA
clone size: NA
CDR3 protein: CASSMAQDNQPQHF
CDR3 DNA: TGTGCCAGCAGTATGGCACAGGACAATCAGCCCCAGCATTTT